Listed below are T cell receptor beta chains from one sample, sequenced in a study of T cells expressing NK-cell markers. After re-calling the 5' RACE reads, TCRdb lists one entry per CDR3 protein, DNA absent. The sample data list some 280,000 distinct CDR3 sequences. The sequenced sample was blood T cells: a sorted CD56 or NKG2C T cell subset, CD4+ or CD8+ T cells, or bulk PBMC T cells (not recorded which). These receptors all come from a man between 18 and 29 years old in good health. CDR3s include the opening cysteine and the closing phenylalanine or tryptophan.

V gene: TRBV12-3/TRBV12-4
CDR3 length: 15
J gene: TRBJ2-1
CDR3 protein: CASSSGTSGPPQPFF

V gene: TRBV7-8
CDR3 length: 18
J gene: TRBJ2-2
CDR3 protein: CASSFGTSGRGNTGELFF

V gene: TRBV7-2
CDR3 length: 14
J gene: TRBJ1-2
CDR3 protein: CASSRQGAGSSYTF

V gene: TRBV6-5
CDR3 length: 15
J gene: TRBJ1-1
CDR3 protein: CASSSTNLGNTEAFF

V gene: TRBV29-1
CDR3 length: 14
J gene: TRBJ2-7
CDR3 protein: CSVVQGGRNYEQYF

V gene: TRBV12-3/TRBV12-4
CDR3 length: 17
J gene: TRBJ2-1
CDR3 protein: CASSGGRLAGGPYEQFF

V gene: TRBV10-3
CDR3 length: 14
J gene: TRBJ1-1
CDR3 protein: CATQPGLLNTEAFF

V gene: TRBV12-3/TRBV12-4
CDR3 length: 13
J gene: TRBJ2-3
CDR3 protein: CASNVWTADTQYF

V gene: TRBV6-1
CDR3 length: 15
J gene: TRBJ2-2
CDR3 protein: CASSGTGGPPGELFF

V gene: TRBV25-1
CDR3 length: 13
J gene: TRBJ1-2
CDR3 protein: CASGPDVNYGYTF

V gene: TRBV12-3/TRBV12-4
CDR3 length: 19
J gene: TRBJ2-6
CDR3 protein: CASSHDIGTGVSGANVLTF

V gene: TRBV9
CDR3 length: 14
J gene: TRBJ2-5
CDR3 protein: CASSGGRTQETQYF

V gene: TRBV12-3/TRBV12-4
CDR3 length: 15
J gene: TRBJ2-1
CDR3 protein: CASSSLQLGGGEQFF

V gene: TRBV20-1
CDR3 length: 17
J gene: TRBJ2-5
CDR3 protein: CSASILGGAMQRETQYF

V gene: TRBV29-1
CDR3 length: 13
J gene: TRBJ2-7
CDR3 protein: CSVVRSSGYEQYF

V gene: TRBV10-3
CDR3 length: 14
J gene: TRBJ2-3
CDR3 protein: CAIKRQNSTDTQYF

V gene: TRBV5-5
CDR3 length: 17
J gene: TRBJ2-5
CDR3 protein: CASSSRGFGWGQETQYF

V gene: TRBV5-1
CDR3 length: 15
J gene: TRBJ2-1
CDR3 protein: CASSSGTRGGSEQFF

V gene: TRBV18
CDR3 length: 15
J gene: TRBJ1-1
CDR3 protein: CASSPRGSTNTEAFF

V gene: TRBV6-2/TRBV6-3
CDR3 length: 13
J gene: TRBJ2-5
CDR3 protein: CASSTRGLRTQYF

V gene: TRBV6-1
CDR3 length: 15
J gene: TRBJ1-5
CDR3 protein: CASSEATAPNQPQHF

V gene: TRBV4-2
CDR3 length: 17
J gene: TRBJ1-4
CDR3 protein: CASSQDLPGRANEKLFF

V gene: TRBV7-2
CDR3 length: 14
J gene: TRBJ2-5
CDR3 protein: CASSLALAQETQYF

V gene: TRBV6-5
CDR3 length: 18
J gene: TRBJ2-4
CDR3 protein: CASSYSISGGAAKNIQYF

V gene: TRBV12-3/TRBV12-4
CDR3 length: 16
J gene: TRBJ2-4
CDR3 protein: CASSLRVALFGNIQYF

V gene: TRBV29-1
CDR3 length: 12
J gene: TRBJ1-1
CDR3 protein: CSVGNRNTEAFF

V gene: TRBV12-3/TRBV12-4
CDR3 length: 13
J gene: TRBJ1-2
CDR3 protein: CASSLNINYGYTF

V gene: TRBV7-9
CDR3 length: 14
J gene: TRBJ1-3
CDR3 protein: CASSLTDSGNTIYF

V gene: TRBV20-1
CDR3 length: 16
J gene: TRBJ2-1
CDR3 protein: CSARTLQARPYNEQFF

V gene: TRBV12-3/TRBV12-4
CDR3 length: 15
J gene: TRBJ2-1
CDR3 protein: CASSLSPSSYNEQFF

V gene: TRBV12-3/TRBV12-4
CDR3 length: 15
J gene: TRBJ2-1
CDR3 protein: CASSLMGLAGIEQFF

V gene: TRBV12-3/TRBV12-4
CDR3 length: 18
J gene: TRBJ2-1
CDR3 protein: CASTRLAGGFSSNNEQFF

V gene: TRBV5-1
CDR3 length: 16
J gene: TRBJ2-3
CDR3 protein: CASSFIGTNLADTQYF

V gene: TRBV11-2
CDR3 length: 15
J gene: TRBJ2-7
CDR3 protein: CASSLMAGLSYEQYF

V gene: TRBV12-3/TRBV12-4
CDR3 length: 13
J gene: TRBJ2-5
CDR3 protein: CASTTGGQETQYF

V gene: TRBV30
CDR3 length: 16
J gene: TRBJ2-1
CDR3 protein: CAWKSLSGSSYNEQFF

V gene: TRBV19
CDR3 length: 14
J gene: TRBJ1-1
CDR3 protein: CASSIKAAATEAFF

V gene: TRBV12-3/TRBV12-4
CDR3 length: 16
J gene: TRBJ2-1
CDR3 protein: CASSPSGLAPDNEQFF

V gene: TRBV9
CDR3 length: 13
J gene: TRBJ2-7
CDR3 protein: CASSPRQVGEQYF

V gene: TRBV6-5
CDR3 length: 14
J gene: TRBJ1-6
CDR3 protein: CASSYSTGNSPLHF

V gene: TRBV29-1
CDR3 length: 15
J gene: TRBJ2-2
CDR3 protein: CSVIPRTSVTGELFF

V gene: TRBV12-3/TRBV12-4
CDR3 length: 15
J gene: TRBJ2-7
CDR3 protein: CASRHGWGRSYEQYF

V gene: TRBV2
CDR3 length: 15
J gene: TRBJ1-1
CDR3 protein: CASSLDRNFNTEAFF

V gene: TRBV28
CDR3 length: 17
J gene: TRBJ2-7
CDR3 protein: CASSRRWDLFSSYEQYF

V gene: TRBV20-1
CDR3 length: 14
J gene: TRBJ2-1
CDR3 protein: CSVGLAGPYNEQFF

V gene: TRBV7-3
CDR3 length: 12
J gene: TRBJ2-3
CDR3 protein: CASSSVTDTQYF

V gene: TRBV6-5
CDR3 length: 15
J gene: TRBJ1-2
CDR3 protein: CASSYSAAQNYGYTF

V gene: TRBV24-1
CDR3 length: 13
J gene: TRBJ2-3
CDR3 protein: CATSVAGADTQYF